These 12 T cell receptor beta chains originate from one sample sequenced in a study of beta chain features in type 1 diabetes (dated by TCRdb to the late 2010s). Paper-wide results and their limitations: Type 1 diabetes patients showed a moderate but significant shortening of TCRB CDR3 length in all four CD4+ subsets.

Antigens of these TCRs are unknown. Receptors were amplified or captured by the immunoSEQ multiplex PCR assay. All of the isolated RNA was reverse transcribed with the High Capacity cDNA Reverse Transcription Kit, so expressed TCRB transcripts were sequenced. In its TCRdb copy, this immuneACCESS table keeps in-frame sequences only and misses some clones. Where compared with another copy, unresolved V genes explain less than half of these, and the others have no known cause. In all, the sample holds about 640,000 clones, and 9.5% to 15% of those were seen once. The biggest ten clones account for around 0.12% of the sample. The sample was naive CD4+ T cells from blood. The cell subset or site tag for this specimen amounts to: true naive CD4+ T cells. The origin of the receptors is a man aged 30 to 45 with type 1 diabetes.

Only a few counts were recorded for this clone. This chain connects TRBV19 to TRBJ2-7; D may be TRBD1 (6 bases). Deletions cut 3 bases from V and 0 bases from J, with 6 bases between. Germline assignment: CDR1 LNHDA and CDR2 SQIVND (reference sequence). The CDR3 covers 13 residues. The CDR3 coding sequence is TGTGCCAGTAGTATGGACAGCTCCTACGAGCAGTACTTC. This encodes CASSMDSSYEQYF.

The CDR3 reads CASTYRSGSGANVLTF. CDR3 DNA sequence: TGTGCCAGCACGTACCGTTCGGGCTCTGGGGCCAACGTCCTGACTTTC. The chain is built from TRBV10-3 and TRBJ2-6; the D is unclear. The V gene's germline CDR1 is ENHRY and CDR2 SYGVKD. Trimming took 10 bases from V and 0 from J, leaving 16 bases between them. The length of the CDR3 is 16 residues.

This clone was detected only a few times. This chain uses TRBV7-2 with TRBJ2-1, with unresolved D. CDR1 is SGHTA and CDR2 is FQGNSA in the germline V gene. The V and J ends lost 1 base and 5 bases respectively, with 3 bases between them. The CDR3 consists of 12 residues. The CDR3 nucleotides read TGTGCCAGCAGCTTAGTTGACAATGAGCAGTTCTTC. Protein: CASSLVDNEQFF.

The chain uses TRBV7-2 and TRBJ2-2; D may be TRBD1 or TRBD2 (5 bases each). V lost 6 bases, J lost 1 base, and 15 bases lay in between. The CDR3 sequence is 16 residues long. From germline, CDR1 is SGHTA and CDR2 FQGNSA. CDR3 DNA: TGTGCCAGCAGATACGCCGGGACGGGGAACACCGGGGAGCTGTTTTTT. Its protein is CASRYAGTGNTGELFF.

The chain has TRBV13 and TRBJ2-5; a possible D gene is TRBD1 (5 bases). The end of the DNA aligns better with TRBJ2-7, so the J call may be wrong. The CDR3 is 13 residues long. Looked up from germline, CDR1 is PRHDT and CDR2 is FYEKMQ (reference sequence). The CDR3 reads CASSLSQGYEQYF. For the CDR3, the DNA is TGTGCCAGCAGCTTATCGCAGGGTTACGAGCAGTACTTC.

The chain recombines TRBV9 with TRBJ1-1, with D uncertain. The CDR3 sequence is 13 residues long. V lost 3 bases and J lost 8, with 14 bases in between. Germline assignment: CDR1 SGDLS and CDR2 YYNGEE. The DNA for the CDR3 is TGTGCCAGCAGCGCCGGTTTTGCTCGCGAAGCTTTCTTT. Encoded protein: CASSAGFAREAFF.

This sequence joins TRBV18 and TRBJ1-6; D not certain. The CDR3 consists of 14 residues. Trimming pared 3 bases from V and 7 bases from J, leaving 10 bases between. The germline V gene has CDR1 KGHSH and CDR2 LQKENI. CDR3 protein: CASSPMGGNSPLHF. CDR3 nucleotides: TGTGCCAGCTCACCGATGGGAGGCAATTCACCCCTCCACTTT.

This clone has more than one count but fewer than ten. This chain connects TRBV13 to TRBJ1-2; D remains unclear. The CDR3 runs 12 residues. V shed 5 bases and J shed 6 bases, with 10 bases lying between them. Germline CDR1 is PRHDT and CDR2 is FYEKMQ (reference sequence). The CDR3 DNA reads TGTGCCAGCAGCCTCAGATTGAATGGCTACACCTTC. It codes for CASSLRLNGYTF.

The chain recombines TRBV4-2 with TRBJ2-3; D remains ambiguous. CDR3 length equals 12 residues. CDR1 is LGHNA, CDR2 YNFKEQ, per germline. V dropped 1 base and J dropped 5 bases, with 4 bases sitting between them. The CDR3 DNA follows: TGTGCCAGCAGCCAAGGACGAGATACGCAGTATTTT. Translated: CASSQGRDTQYF.

This chain connects TRBV18 to TRBJ2-7; the D gene is possibly TRBD1 (6 bases). The CDR3 runs 17 residues. Germline V gene data show CDR1 as KGHSH and CDR2 as LQKENI. V was cut by 6 bases and J by 0 bases, with 21 bases left in between. The chain's CDR3 is CASSNLAGGQSSYEQYF. CDR3 DNA: TGTGCCAGCTCGAACTTAGCCGGAGGACAGAGCTCCTACGAGCAGTACTTC.

This chain joins TRBV2 and TRBJ2-7; TRBD2 might be the D (5 bases). Germline V CDR1 and CDR2: SNHLY, FYNNEI. This CDR3 contains 12 residues. V shed 6 bases and J shed 6 bases, with 12 bases lying between them. The CDR3 DNA follows: TGTGCCAGCAGGTTGGAGGTCCCCGAGCAGTACTTC. Encoded protein: CASRLEVPEQYF.

This clone has only a few counts. The rearrangement links TRBV18 to TRBJ2-6; TRBD2 is a possible D gene (5 bases). V lost 6 bases, J lost 13 bases, and 16 bases lay in between. Germline CDR1 is KGHSH and CDR2 is LQKENI. There are 13 residues in the CDR3. The CDR3 region is CASSFEGAFVLTF. The DNA of the CDR3 is TGTGCCAGCTCCTTTGAGGGTGCCTTTGTCCTGACTTTC.